The rows below give T cell receptor beta chains drawn from one sample of a study of T cell repertoires in cytomegalovirus infection. One entry per CDR3 protein, called by TCRdb with MiXCR from the reads. The profile shows 110,000 or so distinct CDR3 sequences, around 30% of them singletons. Their specific antigens are unknown. Sequencing was performed on CD8+ T cells from cultured PBMCs, taken from culture after CMV antigen stimulation. The receptors were gathered from a human donor in good health (CMV status not recorded). Some clones in this sample may be carry-over from other donors' samples. Both conserved end residues are part of each CDR3.

v_gene: TRBV27; j_gene: TRBJ2-1; CDR3aa: CASTDRGLAGGPSEQFF
v_gene: TRBV6-1; j_gene: TRBJ1-5; CDR3aa: CASSEAPLQPQHF
v_gene: TRBV14; j_gene: TRBJ1-1; CDR3aa: CASSQPGGTEAFF
v_gene: TRBV7-8; j_gene: TRBJ2-1; CDR3aa: CASSPGTGRTYNEQFF
v_gene: TRBV7-1; j_gene: TRBJ2-1; CDR3aa: CASINSGDINNEQFF
v_gene: TRBV6-6; j_gene: TRBJ1-1; CDR3aa: CASTLQALNTEAFF
v_gene: TRBV2; j_gene: TRBJ1-4; CDR3aa: CASRKSHEKLFF
v_gene: TRBV7-8; j_gene: TRBJ2-7; CDR3aa: CASSLEGAGYNDEQYF
v_gene: TRBV6-5; j_gene: TRBJ1-2; CDR3aa: CASIDRDRVLGGYTF
v_gene: TRBV24-1; j_gene: TRBJ2-2; CDR3aa: CATSDLYSNTGELFF
v_gene: TRBV7-3; j_gene: TRBJ1-2; CDR3aa: CASSLVLAENYGYTF
v_gene: TRBV28; j_gene: TRBJ2-3; CDR3aa: CASSPGTSGRDTQYF
v_gene: TRBV19; j_gene: TRBJ2-7; CDR3aa: CASSIVGESYEQYF
v_gene: TRBV12-3/TRBV12-4; j_gene: TRBJ2-7; CDR3aa: CASSGGGVYEQYF
v_gene: TRBV19; j_gene: TRBJ2-1; CDR3aa: CASSRGYLGDDEQFF
v_gene: TRBV12-3/TRBV12-4; j_gene: TRBJ2-1; CDR3aa: CASTVTGGLNEQFF
v_gene: TRBV3-1; j_gene: TRBJ2-7; CDR3aa: CASGTGSSYEQYF
v_gene: TRBV7-9; j_gene: TRBJ2-7; CDR3aa: CASSELGQGRVYEQYF
v_gene: TRBV2; j_gene: TRBJ1-2; CDR3aa: CASSHGSLIGGYTF
v_gene: TRBV7-9; j_gene: TRBJ1-3; CDR3aa: CASSLARGETGNTIYF
v_gene: TRBV28; j_gene: TRBJ2-1; CDR3aa: CASSSSFRGTYNEQFF
v_gene: TRBV4-1; j_gene: TRBJ1-2; CDR3aa: CASSQEPKPSGTRYGYTF
v_gene: TRBV19; j_gene: TRBJ2-1; CDR3aa: CASSNRAGAPNEQFF
v_gene: TRBV20-1; j_gene: TRBJ2-7; CDR3aa: CSARDPQGPSYEQYF
v_gene: TRBV7-3; j_gene: TRBJ2-1; CDR3aa: CASSPGQALYNEQFF
v_gene: TRBV2; j_gene: TRBJ2-7; CDR3aa: CASSSGLSSYEQYF
v_gene: TRBV7-6; j_gene: TRBJ2-5; CDR3aa: CASSSRPDQETQYF
v_gene: TRBV29-1; j_gene: TRBJ2-3; CDR3aa: CSVFGTDTQYF
v_gene: TRBV28; j_gene: TRBJ2-3; CDR3aa: CASRDSRGADTQYF
v_gene: TRBV19; j_gene: TRBJ1-1; CDR3aa: CASSMGTRGYTEAFF